This T cell receptor (beta chain) was identified during a study of shared clonotypes between healthy human individuals. Study in general: Used for every donor were three CD4 naive, three CD4 memory, two CD8 naive and one CD8 memory plate. Whole-study findings and limits: On the whole, naive subsets had larger estimated richness than memory subsets had.

The assay was immunoSEQ multiplex PCR, and TCRdb's table has in-frame clones only and misses some. The table lists more than 2 million clones, 85% to 95% of them singletons. As regards this clone: Its target is not known.

It was CD45RO-negative cells, positively selected for CCR7, that made up naive CD8 cells, with terminally differentiated effector memory CD45RA+ cells excluded. This clonotype was sampled from a man younger than 30 in good health. The sequencing sample was made of naive CD8+ T cells sorted from blood.

The CDR3 loop reads CASSPPFGNPSYNEQFF. The CDR3, as DNA: TGTGCCAGCTCACCCCCTTTCGGGAACCCGTCCTACAATGAGCAGTTCTTC. The chain is built from TRBV18 and TRBJ2-1; D might be TRBD2 (5 bases). Germline CDR1 KGHSH, CDR2 LQKENI. V lost 3 bases and J 1 base, leaving 16 bases between the germline ends. The CDR3 consists of 17 residues.